These 26 T cell receptor beta chains originate from one sample sequenced in a study of cytomegalovirus exposure and HLA in healthy donors. The PCR used 60 Vbeta and 13 Jbeta primers. Clones were read by immunoSEQ multiplex PCR, and TCRdb kept only the in-frame ones, dropping some. The listing records 75,000 to 95,000 clones. The source material was PBMCs. These receptors were collected from a woman aged 55-75 years in good health and CMV-seronegative.

This chain links TRBV5-1 with TRBJ2-5; TRBD2 agrees at 7 bases. CDR3 length: 16 residues. The germline CDR1 and CDR2 sequences are SGHRS and YFSETQ. With 0 bases clipped from V and 1 base from J, the junction kept 6 bases outside the gene matches. The CDR3 region has the DNA TGCGCCAGCAGCTTGGCCGGGGGACTATCCCAAGAGACCCAGTACTTC. Protein: CASSLAGGLSQETQYF.

This chain connects TRBV27 to TRBJ2-1; the D gene is possibly TRBD2 (6 bases). The germline V gene encodes CDR1 MNHEY and CDR2 SMNVEV (reference sequence). The CDR3 is 17 amino acids. V shed 3 bases and J shed 2 bases, with 17 bases lying between them. The CDR3 sequence: CASSFKKRRGPYNEQFF. The CDR3 nucleotides read TGTGCCAGCAGTTTTAAAAAAAGGAGGGGCCCCTACAATGAGCAGTTCTTC.

The rearrangement links TRBV27 to TRBJ2-5; D ambiguous. The V gene lost 4 bases and the J gene lost 9 bases, with 12 bases spanning the gap. There are 12 residues in the CDR3. Germline V lookup: CDR1 MNHEY, CDR2 SMNVEV (reference sequence). CDR3 nucleotide sequence: TGTGCCAGCAGTTCTCTACCTTCGCCCCAGTACTTC. It yields the protein CASSSLPSPQYF.

The chain couples TRBV7-2 to TRBJ2-5; weak D call: TRBD2 (6 bases). V shed 0 bases and J shed 7 bases, with 21 bases lying between them. Germline CDR1 is SGHTA and CDR2 is FQGNSA. CDR3 length: 17 amino acids. CDR3: CASSLAGRAGMGGTQYF. CDR3 coding DNA: TGTGCCAGCAGCTTAGCGGGCCGGGCGGGGATGGGAGGGACCCAGTACTTC.

The rearrangement joins TRBV29-1 to TRBJ1-2; TRBD1 matches 7 bases. Germline trimming cut 6 bases from V and 1 base from J; bases unmatched to any gene: 5. Germline CDR1 SQVTM, CDR2 ANQGSEA. The CDR3 is 13 residues long. CDR3 sequence (DNA): TGCAGCGTCGGACAGGAGCTTAACTATGGCTACACCTTC. Protein: CSVGQELNYGYTF.

The chain couples TRBV28 to TRBJ1-1; D not certain. Trimming removed 6 bases at V and 4 bases at J, with 15 bases between. Germline CDR1 is MDHEN and CDR2 is SYDVKM. The CDR3 has 14 amino acids. CDR3 sequence reads: CASSPPNRGTEAFF. Written as DNA, the CDR3 is TGTGCCAGCAGCCCCCCCAATCGAGGCACTGAAGCTTTCTTT.

The chain uses TRBV6-5 and TRBJ2-2; no clear D. This CDR3 is built from 15 residues. The germline V gene encodes CDR1 MNHEY and CDR2 SVGAGI. The V gene lost 2 bases and the J gene lost 0 bases, with 7 bases spanning the gap. CDR3 in DNA: TGTGCCAGCAGTTACGACAAACCGAACACCGGGGAGCTGTTTTTT. It yields the protein CASSYDKPNTGELFF.

The rearrangement joins TRBV6-5 to TRBJ1-1, with D uncertain. V was trimmed by 6 bases and J by 11 bases, leaving 16 bases between them. The CDR3 sequence is 12 residues long. The germline gives CDR1 MNHEY, CDR2 SVGAGI. As DNA, the CDR3 is TGTGCCAGCAGGTCCCCCCGACTTGGGGCTTTCTTT. Translating it yields CASRSPRLGAFF.

This rearrangement joins TRBV5-1 to TRBJ2-5; TRBD2 matches at 7 bases. CDR1 is SGHRS, CDR2 YFSETQ, per germline. Trimming cost V 4 bases and J 4 bases; bases outside gene matches: 7. This CDR3 region has 14 residues. CDR3 nucleotide sequence: TGCGCCAGCAGCCCTCTCACTAGCGCAGAGACCCAGTACTTC. It is translated as CASSPLTSAETQYF.

The CDR3 nucleotides read TGCGCCAGCAGCTTAACAGGGGGGACCTACAATGAGCAGTTCTTC. Translation: CASSLTGGTYNEQFF. V is TRBV5-1 and J is TRBJ2-1; 8 bases match TRBD1. This CDR3 has 15 amino acids. CDR1 is SGHRS and CDR2 is YFSETQ in the germline V gene. V was clipped by 2 bases and J by 2 bases; unmatched bases: 3.

This chain joins TRBV2 and TRBJ2-7, with D hard to call. The CDR3 spans 13 residues. Trimming took off 5 bases at V and 5 bases at J, with 13 bases between the two ends. Per the germline V gene, CDR1 is SNHLY and CDR2 is FYNNEI. The DNA of the CDR3 is TGTGCCAGCAGTTTTCGAGCCCCCCACGAGCAGTACTTC. It encodes CASSFRAPHEQYF.

This rearrangement joins TRBV30 to TRBJ2-3; D unclear. Germline CDR1 GTSNPN, CDR2 SVGIG (reference sequence). The germline V and J ends were trimmed by 2 bases and 1 base, with 10 bases remaining between them. This CDR3 contains 14 residues. The CDR3 DNA sequence: TGTGCCTGGAGTCCCCCCCCAGGCACAGATACGCAGTATTTT. Protein product: CAWSPPPGTDTQYF.

Judged by frequency, this clone is medium-sized (0.01 to 0.1%). The V and J genes are TRBV2 and TRBJ1-3; a weak D match, TRBD1 (5 bases). The CDR3 extends over 14 amino acids. Germline V gene data show CDR1 as SNHLY and CDR2 as FYNNEI. The V and J ends lost 5 bases and 1 base respectively, with 9 bases between them. The CDR3: CASSLQVSGNTIYF. The CDR3 DNA reads as TGTGCCAGCAGTCTACAGGTTTCTGGAAACACCATATATTTT. The variable domain in full, completed from reference TRBV2 and TRBJ1-3, reads EPEVTQTPSHQVTQMGQEVILRCVPISNHLYFYWYRQILGQKVEFLVSFYNNEISEKSEIFDDQFSVERPDGSNFTLKIRSTKLEDSAMYFCASSLQVSGNTIYFGEGSWLTVV.

This chain joins TRBV11-2 and TRBJ1-3, with D tentatively TRBD1 (6 bases). The V end was cut by 5 bases, the J end by 0 bases, with 17 bases between. Germline V gene sequence: CDR1 SGHAT, CDR2 FQNNGV. The CDR3 spans 17 residues. CDR3 bases: TGTGCCAGCAGCCTCACCAGCCGACAGGTCTCTGGAAACACCATATATTTT. Its protein is CASSLTSRQVSGNTIYF.

V gene TRBV7-2 combines with J gene TRBJ2-7; TRBD2 is a possible D gene (6 bases). Looked up from germline, CDR1 is SGHTA and CDR2 is FQGNSA. The V gene lost 8 bases and the J gene lost 3 bases, with 17 bases spanning the gap. CDR3 length: 14 amino acids. This CDR3 reads CASSEGAERYEQYF. CDR3 DNA: TGTGCCAGCTCGGAGGGAGCCGAACGCTACGAGCAGTACTTC. Using reference TRBV7-2 and TRBJ2-7 for the parts outside the CDR3, the full variable domain is GAGVSQSPSNKVTEKGKDVELRCDPISGHTALYWYRQSLGQGLEFLIYFQGNSAPDKSGLPSDRFSAERTGGSVSTLTIQRTQQEDSAVYLCASSEGAERYEQYFGPGTRLTVT.

J is TRBJ2-1 and V is TRBV11-3, with 7 bases lining up with TRBD2. The germline V gene has CDR1 SGHNT and CDR2 YENEEA. The CDR3 length is 15 residues. V lost 5 bases to trimming and J lost 10 bases; unmatched junction nucleotides: 14. The CDR3 DNA follows: TGTGCCAGCAGCCCACGGTCTAGCGGTTATCCGGAGCAGTTCTTC. Translation gives CASSPRSSGYPEQFF.

V and J are TRBV28 and TRBJ2-7; 8 bases match TRBD2. Germline trimming cut 3 bases from V and 5 bases from J; bases unmatched to any gene: 12. This CDR3 has 16 amino acids. Germline V CDR1 and CDR2: MDHEN, SYDVKM. The CDR3 nucleotides read TGTGCCAGCAGTTTCAGAGTCTTCGGGAGGGCCCACGAGCAGTACTTC. Translation: CASSFRVFGRAHEQYF.

The chain employs TRBV9 and TRBJ2-1, with D possibly being TRBD2 (6 bases). Deletions cut 0 bases from V and 8 bases from J, with 15 bases between. The V gene's germline CDR1 is SGDLS and CDR2 YYNGEE. The CDR3 consists of 15 residues. Written as DNA, the CDR3 is TGTGCCAGCAGCGTAGAGGAGGGGAGGTTAGATGAGCAGTTCTTC. Encoded protein: CASSVEEGRLDEQFF. The entire variable domain, with the rest obtained from reference TRBV9 and TRBJ2-1, is as follows: DSGVTQTPKHLITATGQRVTLRCSPRSGDLSVYWYQQSLDQGLQFLIQYYNGEERAKGNILERFSAQQFPDLHSELNLSSLELGDSALYFCASSVEEGRLDEQFFGPGTRLTVL.

The CDR3 loop is CASSILLAGGPTDTQYF. The CDR3 DNA reads TGTGCCAGTAGTATTTTGCTAGCGGGAGGGCCCACAGATACGCAGTATTTT. This chain connects TRBV19 to TRBJ2-3; TRBD2 matches at 12 bases. Trimming at V came to 3 bases and at J to 2 bases, leaving 6 bases not matched to a gene. There are 17 residues in the CDR3. CDR1 LNHDA and CDR2 SQIVND come from the germline V gene (reference sequence).

V and J are TRBV5-4 and TRBJ1-3; 11 bases fit TRBD1. The CDR3 is 16 residues long. V trimming: 4 bases; J trimming: 2 bases; junction bases outside the gene matches: 5. In germline, CDR1 is SGHNT, CDR2 YYREEE (reference sequence). Written as DNA, the CDR3 is TGTGCCAGCAGCAAGTGGGACAGGGGGACTGGAAACACCATATATTTT. This codes for CASSKWDRGTGNTIYF.

The chain couples TRBV2 to TRBJ2-3; 13 nucleotides match TRBD2. V lost 6 bases, J lost 2 bases, and 8 bases stayed unmatched. Germline values: CDR1 SNHLY, CDR2 FYNNEI. The CDR3 runs to 17 residues. Here the CDR3 reads CASRELLAGGDTDTQYF. The CDR3 DNA is TGTGCCAGCAGAGAGTTACTAGCGGGAGGGGACACAGATACGCAGTATTTT. Supplemented by reference TRBV2 and TRBJ2-3, the full variable domain reads EPEVTQTPSHQVTQMGQEVILRCVPISNHLYFYWYRQILGQKVEFLVSFYNNEISEKSEIFDDQFSVERPDGSNFTLKIRSTKLEDSAMYFCASRELLAGGDTDTQYFGPGTRLTVL.

The chain uses TRBV9 and TRBJ2-3; D is undetermined. The CDR3 covers 18 residues. V was shortened by 0 bases and J by 6 bases, with 23 bases between the two germline ends. Germline V lookup: CDR1 SGDLS, CDR2 YYNGEE. The CDR3 reads CASSVELMAQRPSDTQYF. CDR3 bases: TGTGCCAGCAGCGTAGAGCTGATGGCGCAGCGCCCCAGCGATACGCAGTATTTT.

The rearrangement joins TRBV7-2 to TRBJ2-5, with 11 bases that match TRBD1. The CDR3 loop spans 15 amino acids. The V and J ends lost 5 bases and 5 bases, in that order; junction bases with no gene match: 7. The germline V gene has CDR1 SGHTA and CDR2 FQGNSA. Written as DNA, the CDR3 is TGTGCCAGCAGCCTCTGGACAGGGGGCCCGGAGACCCAGTACTTC. Protein sequence: CASSLWTGGPETQYF.

The genes are TRBV10-1 and TRBJ1-1; no firm D call. Germline V lookup: CDR1 WNHNN, CDR2 SYGVQD (reference sequence). This CDR3 has 13 residues. Between the trimmed V and J ends, which lost 4 bases and 7 bases, there was a span of 13 bases. The CDR3 sequence: CASSVGGGIEAFF. In DNA, the CDR3 is TGCGCCAGCAGTGTCGGCGGTGGAATTGAAGCTTTCTTT.

The J gene is TRBJ2-7, the V gene TRBV7-9; 7 bases fit TRBD1. The CDR3 runs 15 residues. After removal of 2 bases from V and 3 bases from J, the junction contained 7 bases not matched to a gene. Germline lookup yields CDR1 SEHNR and CDR2 FQNEAQ (reference sequence). CDR3 region: CASSLIRDRDYEQYF. CDR3 nucleotides: TGTGCCAGCAGCTTAATACGGGACAGAGACTACGAGCAGTACTTC.

V usage is TRBV19 and J usage is TRBJ1-1, with a weak D call TRBD1 (5 bases). This CDR3 comprises 13 residues. V was pared by 4 bases and J by 7 bases, with 13 bases between. Germline CDR1 is LNHDA and CDR2 is SQIVND (reference sequence). CDR3 residues: CASSTNPDSEAFF. CDR3 nucleotide sequence: TGTGCCAGTAGTACCAACCCCGACAGTGAAGCTTTCTTT.